Included here is one TCR beta chain sequence, with context. This clone was seen a handful of times. Its binding antigen is unknown. One base away there is no much larger clone; base qualities are not given. The data are from a study of metastatic and nonmetastatic thyroid tumors (dated by TCRdb to 2020 to 2021). Regarding the study in general: For patients with malignant and with benign thyroid disease, the researchers compared repertoires between peripheral blood samples and tumor or nodule tissue samples. General findings and caveats noted by the study authors: In both blood and tumor samples, malignant tumors were reported to have significantly higher TCR beta diversity than benign nodules.

The CDR3 holds 15 amino acids from the cysteine to the phenylalanine. The sequence is cut down to CDR3 DNA, 45 bases in frame from base 1. CDR1 is given as MNHNS and CDR2 as SASEGT, both from the germline V gene. V and J are truncated by 6 bases and 1 base respectively, leaving an intervening sequence of 15 bases. No patient had received any treatment before thyroid surgery. Using T-cell receptor beta sequencing, the researchers looked back retrospectively at clinical samples from patients, gathered between the early 2010s and the late 2010s. The method behind the library was PCR. Instrument on record: Illumina HiSeq 4000. The TCR beta-chain CDR3 region of each patient was profiled by high-throughput sequencing. Processing in the source paper ran as follows. Drawing on CDR3 differences between clinicopathological groups, the researchers built a classifier meant to tell apart patients with distant-metastatic papillary thyroid cancer. Repertoire diversity was assessed with the Shannon index, and tumor-blood repertoire similarity with the Morisita-Horn index. The raw public data were reprocessed by TCRdb itself: fastp quality trimming at Q25, MiXCR clonotype calling, in-frame beta chains only. The V and J calls reflect TCRdb's pipeline rather than the authors' work. The sample contains 15,000 to 20,000 clones, more than 30% of them found a single time. The ten largest clones capture about 25% of the sample.

The chain employs TRBV6-1 and TRBJ1-1, with no D gene named confidently. The sequencing input was tumor tissue. This TCR was recovered from a female donor with papillary thyroid cancer or a benign thyroid nodule (not recorded which). Some clones in this sample may be carry-over from other donors' samples. The DNA is as follows: TGTGCCAGCAGCCATAAGACGGGTGGGAACACTGAAGCTTTCTTT. Its protein reads: CASSHKTGGNTEAFF.